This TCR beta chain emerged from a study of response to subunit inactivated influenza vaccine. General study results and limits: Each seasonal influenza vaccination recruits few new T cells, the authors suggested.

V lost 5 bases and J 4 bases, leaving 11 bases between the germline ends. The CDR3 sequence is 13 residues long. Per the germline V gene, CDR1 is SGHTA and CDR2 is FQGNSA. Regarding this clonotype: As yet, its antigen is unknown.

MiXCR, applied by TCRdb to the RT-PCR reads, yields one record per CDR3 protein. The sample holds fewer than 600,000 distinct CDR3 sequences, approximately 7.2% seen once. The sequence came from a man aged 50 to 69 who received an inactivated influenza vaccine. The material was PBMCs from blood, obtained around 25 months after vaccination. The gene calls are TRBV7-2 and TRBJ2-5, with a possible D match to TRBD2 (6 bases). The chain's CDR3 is CASSKRDSETQYF. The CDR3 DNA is TGTGCCAGCAGCAAACGGGACTCAGAGACCCAGTACTTC.